The 22 T cell receptor beta chains given below trace back to one sample, sequenced in a study of CD8 T cells in Susac syndrome. RNA totalling about 0.45 to 1 ug underwent reverse transcription with random hexamers. TCRdb reprocessed the immunoSEQ multiplex PCR reads with MiXCR, giving one entry per CDR3 protein. This repertoire shows 250,000 to 350,000 distinct CDR3 sequences, 92% found once; its top ten account for roughly 0.059%. The material sequenced was CD4+ T cells from PBMCs. Receptors originate from a human donor with multiple sclerosis.

This clonotype was counted a single time. The chain carries TRBV13 and TRBJ2-7, with D perhaps matching TRBD1 (5 bases). The V end lost 3 bases, the J end lost 5 bases, and 8 bases lay between the germline ends. This CDR3 region has 12 residues. CDR1 PRHDT and CDR2 FYEKMQ come from the germline V gene (reference sequence). This CDR3 reads CASSFSRDEQYF. DNA for the CDR3: TGTGCCAGCAGCTTTTCCAGGGACGAGCAGTACTTC.

This sequence joins TRBV4-2 and TRBJ2-3; tentatively, D is TRBD1 (6 bases). From germline, CDR1 is LGHNA and CDR2 YNFKEQ. The CDR3 extends over 14 amino acids. V gave up 6 bases and J gave up 1 base, with 11 bases separating them. The DNA for the CDR3 is TGTGCCAGCAGAACGGCAGGGGGCACAGATACGCAGTATTTT. Its translation: CASRTAGGTDTQYF.

The V call is TRBV28, the J call TRBJ1-4; D may be TRBD1 (6 bases). The CDR3 runs 16 residues. With 11 bases removed from V and 7 bases from J, the gap between germline ends came to 26 bases. Germline lookup yields CDR1 MDHEN and CDR2 SYDVKM. This chain's CDR3 is CAAAGRGAMFGEKLFF. The DNA of the CDR3 is TGTGCCGCCGCCGGGCGGGGGGCTATGTTCGGTGAAAAACTGTTTTTT.

J is TRBJ1-1 and V is TRBV7-9; 8 positions agree with TRBD1. CDR1 and CDR2 (germline): SEHNR, FQNEAQ (reference sequence). CDR3 length: 15 residues. V was clipped by 3 bases and J by 4 bases; unmatched bases: 7. DNA of the CDR3: TGTGCCAGCAGCTTCCAGGGGGCGAGGGGCACTGAAGCTTTCTTT. Its protein is CASSFQGARGTEAFF.

The V gene is TRBV5-1, the J gene TRBJ1-4; 7 bases are shared with TRBD1. Germline V gene lookup returns CDR1 SGHRS and CDR2 YFSETQ. V gave up 2 bases and J gave up 8 bases; unmatched junction bases: 6. CDR3 size: 14 residues. CDR3 nucleotides: TGCGCCAGCAGCTTCGGGACAGTACGGGAAAAACTGTTTTTT. It is translated as CASSFGTVREKLFF.

This chain uses TRBV12-3 or TRBV12-4 with TRBJ1-1; D is undetermined. The length of the CDR3 is 14 residues. The ends were cut back, 3 bases at V and 0 bases at J, with 8 bases in the middle. The CDR3 DNA reads TGTGCCAGCAGTTTGCAGAGGCTGAACACTGAAGCTTTCTTT. This sequence encodes CASSLQRLNTEAFF.

The V and J genes are TRBV12-3 or TRBV12-4 and TRBJ1-1; D gene unclear. This CDR3 spans 15 amino acids. V lost 1 base, J lost 4 bases, and 13 bases lay in between. The CDR3, as DNA: TGTGCCAGCAGTTTAGTCGGGGTTGTGGGCACTGAAGCTTTCTTT. Encoded protein: CASSLVGVVGTEAFF.

The CDR3 DNA sequence: TGCAGCGTTGAAGCTTGGGGCGGCGGGAGGGAAGAGACCCAGTACTTC. Translated: CSVEAWGGGREETQYF. The gene calls are TRBV29-1 and TRBJ2-5; 9 nucleotides line up with TRBD2. CDR1 SQVTM and CDR2 ANQGSEA come from the germline V gene. The CDR3 covers 16 residues. Trimming at V came to 1 base and at J to 3 bases, leaving 9 bases not matched to a gene. Full variable domain (missing parts from reference TRBV29-1 and TRBJ2-5): SAVISQKPSRDICQRGTSLTIQCQVDSQVTMMFWYRQQPGQSLTLIATANQGSEATYESGFVIDKFPISRPNLTFSTLTVSNMSPEDSSIYLCSVEAWGGGREETQYFGPGTRLLVL.

The genes are TRBV10-3 and TRBJ2-7; D is uncertain. This CDR3 contains 13 residues. The V gene's germline CDR1 is ENHRY and CDR2 SYGVKD. Deletions cut 4 bases from V and 3 bases from J, with 10 bases between. The CDR3 nucleotides are TGTGCCATCAGTGTCATGGATTACTACGAGCAGTACTTC. Protein product: CAISVMDYYEQYF.

The chain joins TRBV5-1 to TRBJ1-2; 10 nucleotides line up with TRBD1. This CDR3 spans 16 amino acids. V lost 4 bases, J lost 8 bases, and 14 bases stayed unmatched. In germline, CDR1 is SGHRS, CDR2 YFSETQ. CDR3: CASSKQTGGAQGGYTF. In DNA, the CDR3 is TGCGCCAGCAGCAAGCAGACAGGGGGCGCTCAGGGAGGCTACACCTTC. Full variable domain (remainder filled in from reference TRBV5-1 and TRBJ1-2): KAGVTQTPRYLIKTRGQQVTLSCSPISGHRSVSWYQQTPGQGLQFLFEYFSETQRNKGNFPGRFSGRQFSNSRSEMNVSTLELGDSALYLCASSKQTGGAQGGYTFGSGTRLTVV.

V usage is TRBV11-2 and J usage is TRBJ2-4; TRBD2 aligns across 8 bases. CDR1 is SGHAT and CDR2 is FQNNGV in the germline V gene. V lost 0 bases, J lost 0 bases, and 13 bases stayed unmatched. There are 20 residues in the CDR3. CDR3 bases: TGTGCCAGCAGCTTAGAAGCACGGGGGGGCCAGTGGCTAGCCAAAAACATTCAGTACTTC. Translating gives CASSLEARGGQWLAKNIQYF.

The chain combines TRBV20-1 with TRBJ2-1; D is perhaps TRBD2 (6 bases). V lost 6 bases and J 5 bases, leaving 11 bases between the germline ends. From germline, CDR1 is DFQATT and CDR2 SNEGSKA (reference sequence). The CDR3 consists of 12 residues. The CDR3 loop is CSARDFNNEQFF. The CDR3 DNA follows: TGCAGTGCGAGGGACTTTAACAATGAGCAGTTCTTC.

The chain is built from TRBV19 and TRBJ1-4, with D hard to call. This CDR3 is built from 14 residues. Germline values: CDR1 LNHDA, CDR2 SQIVND (reference sequence). V lost 5 bases, J lost 8 bases, and 15 bases lay in between. The CDR3 sequence: CASSLGILQEKLFF. In DNA form, the CDR3 reads TGTGCCAGTAGTCTCGGGATCTTGCAAGAAAAACTGTTTTTT.

This rearrangement joins TRBV5-1 to TRBJ2-5; maybe TRBD2 (5 bases). Germline V gives CDR1 SGHRS, CDR2 YFSETQ. Trimming took off 0 bases at V and 1 base at J, with 10 bases between the two ends. The CDR3 consists of 15 residues. The CDR3 coding sequence is TGCGCCAGCAGCTTGGCCGCGGGCAGCCAAGAGACCCAGTACTTC. Translation: CASSLAAGSQETQYF. The full variable domain, its missing parts supplied by reference TRBV5-1 and TRBJ2-5, is KAGVTQTPRYLIKTRGQQVTLSCSPISGHRSVSWYQQTPGQGLQFLFEYFSETQRNKGNFPGRFSGRQFSNSRSEMNVSTLELGDSALYLCASSLAAGSQETQYFGPGTRLLVL.

The rearrangement joins TRBV20-1 to TRBJ1-2; 7 bases match TRBD1. V dropped 6 bases and J dropped 5; count of bases not matched to a gene: 12. The CDR3 is made up of 14 amino acids. Germline V gene lookup returns CDR1 DFQATT and CDR2 SNEGSKA (reference sequence). Written as DNA, the CDR3 is TGCAGTGCATCGAACAGGGGCGGAGGGTATGGCTACACCTTC. It is translated as CSASNRGGGYGYTF.

V usage is TRBV4-3 and J usage is TRBJ1-2, with TRBD1 as a possible D gene (5 bases). This CDR3 spans 16 amino acids. V was clipped by 0 bases and J by 7 bases, with 18 bases between them. Germline CDR1 LGHNA, CDR2 YSLEER. The CDR3 here is CASSQDLAGGLGGYTF. CDR3 sequence (DNA): TGCGCCAGCAGCCAAGATCTGGCCGGGGGTCTGGGTGGCTACACCTTC.

V is TRBV7-2 and J is TRBJ1-1, with a tentative D call TRBD1 (5 bases). The CDR3 spans 14 residues. The V gene lost 5 bases and the J gene lost 3 bases, with 13 bases spanning the gap. The germline V gene has CDR1 SGHTA and CDR2 FQGNSA. CDR3 in amino acids: CASSAGRGYTEAFF. The DNA for the CDR3 is TGTGCCAGCAGCGCCGGTCGGGGCTACACTGAAGCTTTCTTT.

The rearrangement links TRBV23-1 to TRBJ2-1; no clear D. TRBV23-1 is an ORF, with its function uncertain. Trimming stripped 1 base from V and 9 bases from J, with 13 bases between. This CDR3 spans 14 amino acids. DNA for the CDR3: TGCGCCAGCAGTCAATGGTTTATAGCCGGTGAGCAGTTCTTC. This codes for CASSQWFIAGEQFF.

This chain uses TRBV6-1 with TRBJ2-5, with no clear D. Germline CDR1 reads MNHNS; CDR2 reads SASEGT. This CDR3 spans 14 amino acids. The germline V and J ends were trimmed by 0 bases and 5 bases, with 10 bases remaining between them. The CDR3 coding sequence is TGTGCCAGCAGTGAAGCGCCCGAGGTTGAGACCCAGTACTTC. Its protein is CASSEAPEVETQYF.

This chain links TRBV7-3 with TRBJ2-2; possible D gene TRBD1, 5 bases. The CDR3 is made up of 14 amino acids. Germline CDR1 is SGHTA and CDR2 is FQGTGA. With 5 bases removed from V and 6 bases from J, the gap between germline ends came to 13 bases. CDR3 sequence (DNA): TGTGCCAGCAGCACCCAGGGTTTCGCCGGGGAGCTGTTTTTT. Translating gives CASSTQGFAGELFF.

This chain connects TRBV27 to TRBJ2-1; TRBD2 aligns across 11 bases. The germline CDR1 and CDR2 sequences are MNHEY and SMNVEV (reference sequence). This CDR3 is built from 15 residues. The V gene end was trimmed by 2 bases and the J gene end by 10 bases; junction bases not matched to a gene: 7. In nucleotides, the CDR3 is TGTGCCAGCAGTTTAATACTAGCGGGAGCGCGGGAGCAGTTCTTC. It is translated as CASSLILAGAREQFF.

This chain joins TRBV14 and TRBJ2-3; TRBD2 matches 7 bases. Germline assignment: CDR1 SGHDN and CDR2 FVKESK. V trimming: 0 bases; J trimming: 5 bases; junction bases outside the gene matches: 11. The CDR3 has 17 amino acids. CDR3 sequence (DNA): TGTGCCAGCAGCCAAGACGCAGCGGGGTTACGGAGAGATACGCAGTATTTT. Protein product: CASSQDAAGLRRDTQYF.